Below are 32 T cell receptor beta chains sequenced from a single sample in a study of identical twins. A single record per CDR3 protein comes from TCRdb applying MiXCR to the 5' RACE reads. The sample lists around 1.7 million distinct CDR3 sequences, around 29% occurring once. The specimen was cord blood. Every receptor here comes from a newborn girl in good health.

This clonotype was seen repeatedly, ten times or more. The V and J genes are TRBV20-1 and TRBJ2-1; tentative D call: TRBD2 (5 bases). The germline gives CDR1 DFQATT, CDR2 SNEGSKA (reference sequence). The ends were cut back, 1 base at V and 1 base at J, with 17 bases in the middle. This CDR3 contains 17 residues. Written as DNA, the CDR3 is TGCAGTGCTAGAGCTATGAGACTATCCCCTTCCTACAATGAGCAGTTCTTC. Translated, it gives CSARAMRLSPSYNEQFF.

The sample holds a few counts of this clonotype. J is TRBJ1-2 and V is TRBV28; D may be TRBD1 (5 bases). The V end lost 3 bases, the J end lost 4 bases, and 12 bases lay between the germline ends. Looked up from germline, CDR1 is MDHEN and CDR2 is SYDVKM. CDR3 length equals 14 residues. CDR3 nucleotides: TGTGCCAGCAGTTTCCGGGGGTCGGCCTATGGCTACACCTTC. Encoded protein: CASSFRGSAYGYTF.

This chain connects TRBV7-9 to TRBJ1-1, with D unclear. The V end was cut by 2 bases, the J end by 7 bases, with 8 bases between. This CDR3 has 12 amino acids. Germline CDR1 is SEHNR and CDR2 is FQNEAQ (reference sequence). CDR3 in DNA: TGTGCCAGCAGCTTAAGAGGGCTTGAAGCTTTCTTT. It specifies CASSLRGLEAFF.

This clonotype was seen at least ten times. V is TRBV12-3 or TRBV12-4 and J is TRBJ2-1; 11 bases agree with TRBD2. The CDR3 length is 14 residues. The trim removed 6 bases at V and 6 bases at J, leaving 4 bases unmatched. CDR3 residues: CASSPGLAVNEQFF. The DNA of the CDR3 is TGTGCCAGCAGCCCGGGACTAGCGGTCAATGAGCAGTTCTTC.

The V gene is TRBV29-1, the J gene TRBJ2-6; D ambiguous. Trimming cost V 0 bases and J 0 bases, with 9 bases left between them. Per the germline V gene, CDR1 is SQVTM and CDR2 is ANQGSEA. The CDR3 contains 16 residues. Written as DNA, the CDR3 is TGCAGCGTTGAAGACACCGGTGGCTCTGGGGCCAACGTCCTGACTTTC. Its protein product is CSVEDTGGSGANVLTF.

The chain carries TRBV27 and TRBJ2-7; D gene uncertain. The CDR3 has 15 residues. The germline V gene has CDR1 MNHEY and CDR2 SMNVEV (reference sequence). The V end lost 5 bases, the J end lost 7 bases, and 21 bases lay between the germline ends. This chain's CDR3 is CASSMWGGNYNEQYF. CDR3 bases: TGTGCCAGCAGTATGTGGGGTGGGAACTACAATGAGCAGTACTTC.

This clonotype showed up just a few times. The V call is TRBV2, the J call TRBJ2-3; D ambiguous. The germline gives CDR1 SNHLY, CDR2 FYNNEI. V lost 7 bases, J lost 1 base, and 12 bases lay in between. CDR3 length: 14 residues. CDR3 protein: CASIGRQGTDTQYF. Here the CDR3 DNA reads TGTGCCAGCATCGGCCGCCAGGGCACAGATACGCAGTATTTT.

J is TRBJ2-1 and V is TRBV3-1, with D tentatively TRBD2 (6 bases). Trimming removed 0 bases at V and 0 bases at J, with 15 bases between. The CDR3 runs 18 residues. The germline V gene encodes CDR1 LGHDT and CDR2 YNNKEL (reference sequence). The CDR3 spells CASSQDMGTLSSYNEQFF. Here the CDR3 DNA reads TGTGCCAGCAGCCAAGATATGGGGACTTTGAGCTCCTACAATGAGCAGTTCTTC.

The V and J genes are TRBV28 and TRBJ2-1, with 10 bases that match TRBD2. The J call is doubtful: the DNA matches TRBJ2-7 better. Germline CDR1 MDHEN, CDR2 SYDVKM. The CDR3 runs to 16 residues. CDR3 nucleotide sequence: TGTGCCAGCAGTGAACCTAGCGGGAGAAACTACAATGAGCAGTACTTC. Protein sequence: CASSEPSGRNYNEQYF.

This clonotype occurred a few times. The rearrangement links TRBV20-1 to TRBJ2-4; no clear D gene. CDR3 length: 18 amino acids. Germline CDR1 is DFQATT and CDR2 is SNEGSKA (reference sequence). With 0 bases removed from V and 0 bases from J, the gap between germline ends came to 18 bases. CDR3 bases: TGCAGTGCTAGAGATTATGGCGCCCCAGCCCTAGCCAAAAACATTCAGTACTTC. Residues: CSARDYGAPALAKNIQYF.

This clonotype came up a few times. V and J are TRBV27 and TRBJ2-7; 10 bases align to TRBD2. The length of the CDR3 is 14 residues. V lost 2 bases to trimming and J lost 6 bases; unmatched junction nucleotides: 4. Germline CDR1 reads MNHEY; CDR2 reads SMNVEV (reference sequence). The chain's CDR3 is CASSLLAGATEQYF. CDR3 coding DNA: TGTGCCAGCAGTTTACTAGCGGGGGCAACCGAGCAGTACTTC.

J is TRBJ2-5 and V is TRBV4-2; D is undetermined. The CDR3 is 17 amino acids. Per the germline V gene, CDR1 is LGHNA and CDR2 is YNFKEQ. Trimming left V 2 bases short and J 5 bases short, with 21 bases between. CDR3 sequence reads: CASSQFFWETPAETQYF. The DNA for the CDR3 is TGTGCCAGCAGCCAATTCTTTTGGGAAACTCCAGCGGAGACCCAGTACTTC.

This clonotype showed up just a few times. This chain joins TRBV20-1 and TRBJ2-1; 11 nucleotides line up with TRBD2. Trimming at V came to 6 bases and at J to 2 bases, leaving 3 bases not matched to a gene. CDR1 DFQATT and CDR2 SNEGSKA come from the germline V gene (reference sequence). This CDR3 spans 14 amino acids. CDR3 in amino acids: CSAQLAGAYNEQFF. CDR3 bases: TGCAGTGCCCAACTAGCGGGAGCCTACAATGAGCAGTTCTTC.

Remarks on this clonotype: One junction end does not reproduce the germline sequence, and a read error may be involved. The chain is built from TRBV6-6 and TRBJ2-5; the D gene is possibly TRBD2 (5 bases). The CDR3 spans 14 residues. Germline V gene lookup returns CDR1 MNHNY and CDR2 SVGAGI (reference sequence). CDR3 region: CASSCGQYQEIQYF. The DNA of the CDR3 is TGTGCCAGCAGTTGCGGGCAGTACCAAGAGATCCAGTACTTC.

The chain combines TRBV4-1 with TRBJ1-6; tentative D call: TRBD1 (6 bases). V was clipped by 4 bases and J by 4 bases, with 11 bases between them. CDR3 size: 15 residues. From germline, CDR1 is MGHRA and CDR2 YSYEKL. CDR3 DNA: TGCGCCAGCAGCCCAGCCGGGACATATAATTCACCCCTCCACTTT. It codes for CASSPAGTYNSPLHF.

This clonotype has just a few counts. This chain uses TRBV14 with TRBJ2-3; D is perhaps TRBD2 (6 bases). Germline values: CDR1 SGHDN, CDR2 FVKESK. V lost 4 bases and J 2 bases, leaving 13 bases between the germline ends. This CDR3 spans 15 amino acids. The DNA of the CDR3 is TGTGCCAGCAGCCCCCCCGCGGGGTTCACAGATACGCAGTATTTT. As protein: CASSPPAGFTDTQYF.

V usage is TRBV7-9 and J usage is TRBJ1-2, with D possibly being TRBD1 (6 bases). The CDR3 runs to 14 residues. Germline CDR1 SEHNR, CDR2 FQNEAQ (reference sequence). The V end was cut by 4 bases, the J end by 8 bases, with 17 bases between. The CDR3 coding sequence is TGTGCCAGCAGCTCCCAGGGGTCCCAGGGGGGCTACACCTTC. Encoded protein: CASSSQGSQGGYTF.

The CDR3 loop is CASSEGVFYSPLHF. CDR3 in DNA: TGTGCCAGCAGTGAGGGGGTGTTCTATTCACCCCTCCACTTT. The chain recombines TRBV25-1 with TRBJ1-6; maybe TRBD1 (5 bases). The germline V gene has CDR1 MGHDK and CDR2 SYGVNS. Trimming cost V 3 bases and J 8 bases, with 11 bases left between them. The CDR3 spans 14 residues. Full variable domain (remainder filled in from reference TRBV25-1 and TRBJ1-6): EADIYQTPRYLVIGTGKKITLECSQTMGHDKMYWYQQDPGMELHLIHYSYGVNSTEKGDLSSESTVSRIRTEHFPLTLESARPSHTSQYLCASSEGVFYSPLHFGNGTRLTVT.

The gene calls are TRBV3-1 and TRBJ1-1; D may be TRBD1 (5 bases). CDR1 and CDR2 from the germline V gene are LGHDT and YNNKEL (reference sequence). The CDR3 is 15 residues long. V gave up 1 base and J gave up 0 bases, with 9 bases separating them. CDR3 coding DNA: TGTGCCAGCAGCCAAGTGGCCAGGGTGAACACTGAAGCTTTCTTT. Its protein product is CASSQVARVNTEAFF. The full variable domain, completed using reference TRBV3-1 and TRBJ1-1, is DTAVSQTPKYLVTQMGNDKSIKCEQNLGHDTMYWYKQDSKKFLKIMFSYNNKELIINETVPNRFSPKSPDKAHLNLHINSLELGDSAVYFCASSQVARVNTEAFFGQGTRLTVV.

On this clonotype: Being one base from a much bigger clone, this may be a read error. The J gene is TRBJ2-1, the V gene TRBV7-9; 13 nucleotides align to TRBD2. Germline CDR1 reads SEHNR; CDR2 reads FQNEAQ (reference sequence). The CDR3 totals 14 residues. The ends lost 5 bases at V and 9 bases at J; junction bases unmatched: 4. This CDR3 is CASSHGLAGVEQFF. CDR3 nucleotides: TGTGCCAGCAGCCACGGACTAGCGGGAGTTGAGCAGTTCTTC. The variable domain in full, completed from reference TRBV7-9 and TRBJ2-1, reads DTGVSQNPRHKITKRGQNVTFRCDPISEHNRLYWYRQTLGQGPEFLTYFQNEAQLEKSRLLSDRFSAERPKGSFSTLEIQRTEQGDSAMYLCASSHGLAGVEQFFGPGTRLTVL.

This clonotype came up a few times. The V gene is TRBV3-1, the J gene TRBJ2-7; 13 positions agree with TRBD2. V lost 6 bases, J lost 1 base, and 9 bases stayed unmatched. CDR1 and CDR2 (germline): LGHDT, YNNKEL (reference sequence). This CDR3 has 17 residues. CDR3 amino acids: CASSPLAGGLASYEQYF. The CDR3 DNA is TGTGCCAGCAGTCCACTAGCGGGAGGGCTTGCGTCCTACGAGCAGTACTTC.

Of note for this clonotype: This could be a read error, since a much larger clone is one nucleotide away. The rearrangement links TRBV5-1 to TRBJ2-3; possibly TRBD2 for D (6 bases). The CDR3 has 15 residues. The V gene lost 0 bases and the J gene lost 5 bases, with 13 bases spanning the gap. CDR1 is SGHRS, CDR2 YFSETQ, per germline. The CDR3 here is CASSLGRGIVDTQYF. CDR3 sequence (DNA): TGCGCCAGCAGCTTGGGTCGCGGGATAGTAGATACGCAGTATTTT.

Worth noting for this clonotype: Compared with germline, one end of the junction differs, possibly owing to a read error. The J gene is TRBJ2-3, the V gene TRBV7-2; D is tentatively TRBD1 or TRBD2 (6 bases each). Germline V gene lookup returns CDR1 SGHTA and CDR2 FQGNSA. This CDR3 has 17 residues. CDR3 DNA: TGTGCCGGCAGCCGACTAGGGCTAGGGGGAGTCACAGATACGCAGTATTTT. It encodes CAGSRLGLGGVTDTQYF.

The genes are TRBV30 and TRBJ2-1; D is ambiguous. This CDR3 is built from 11 residues. Trimming left V 3 bases short and J 7 bases short, with 7 bases between. The germline V gene encodes CDR1 GTSNPN and CDR2 SVGIG (reference sequence). The CDR3 coding sequence is TGTGCCTGGAGCCCTATTAATGAGCAGTTCTTC. Residues: CAWSPINEQFF.

This clonotype was counted only a few times. The V call is TRBV5-1, the J call TRBJ2-7; the D is unclear. The DNA matches TRBJ2-5 better at its end, which makes the J call doubtful. The CDR3 has 13 residues. Germline loops: CDR1 SGHRS, CDR2 YFSETQ. CDR3 DNA sequence: TGCGCCAGCAGCGTGGGCGAAAGAAAGACCCAGTACTTC. It translates to CASSVGERKTQYF.

With respect to this clonotype: Given a much more abundant clone one base away, this may be a read error. The V gene is TRBV25-1, the J gene TRBJ2-4; a possible D gene is TRBD2 (6 bases). Per the germline V gene, CDR1 is MGHDK and CDR2 is SYGVNS. The CDR3 runs 15 residues. Trimming cost V 2 bases and J 13 bases, with 21 bases left between them. The CDR3 reads CASSEIPSELSEQYF. The CDR3 bases are TGTGCCAGCAGTGAAATCCCTAGCGAGCTCTCGGAGCAGTACTTC.

This clonotype was observed a few times. The rearrangement joins TRBV6-5 to TRBJ2-4; a weak D match, TRBD2 (5 bases). The germline V gene encodes CDR1 MNHEY and CDR2 SVGAGI. With 4 bases removed from V and 4 bases from J, the gap between germline ends came to 8 bases. This CDR3 is built from 13 residues. CDR3 nucleotide sequence: TGTGCCAGCAGTTTGACTAAAAAAAACATTCAGTACTTC. Protein: CASSLTKKNIQYF.

This clonotype has more than one count but fewer than ten. This chain links TRBV20-1 with TRBJ1-6, with D perhaps matching TRBD1 (5 bases). The CDR3 is 13 amino acids. V was cut by 1 base and J by 7 bases, with 8 bases left in between. From germline, CDR1 is DFQATT and CDR2 SNEGSKA (reference sequence). CDR3 in amino acids: CSARVGTNSPLHF. CDR3 nucleotides: TGCAGTGCTAGAGTGGGGACCAATTCACCCCTCCACTTT.

A remark on this clonotype: A much more abundant neighbour one base away suggests this may be a read error. The chain uses TRBV6-5 and TRBJ1-2; the D is unclear. This CDR3 region has 12 residues. V shed 8 bases and J shed 5 bases, with 12 bases lying between them. Germline V CDR1 and CDR2: MNHEY, SVGAGI. The CDR3, as DNA: TGTGCCAGCCGGGCAAGAGATTATGGCTACACCTTC. Its translation: CASRARDYGYTF.

The V and J genes are TRBV28 and TRBJ2-1; TRBD2 aligns across 7 bases. With 10 bases clipped from V and 2 bases from J, the junction kept 5 bases outside the gene matches. The CDR3 loop spans 13 amino acids. Germline values: CDR1 MDHEN, CDR2 SYDVKM. The CDR3 sequence: CAITAGAYNEQFF. CDR3 nucleotide sequence: TGTGCCATCACGGCGGGAGCCTACAATGAGCAGTTCTTC.

The V and J genes are TRBV3-1 and TRBJ2-1; the D is unclear. Trimming took off 1 base at V and 10 bases at J, with 8 bases between the two ends. The CDR3 runs to 12 residues. Germline CDR1 reads LGHDT; CDR2 reads YNNKEL (reference sequence). CDR3 region: CASSQGSREQFF. CDR3 DNA sequence: TGTGCCAGCAGCCAAGGATCTAGGGAGCAGTTCTTC.

The sample holds many counts of this clonotype. This sequence joins TRBV29-1 and TRBJ2-7; the match to TRBD2 covers 10 bases. The CDR3 has 15 amino acids. From germline, CDR1 is SQVTM and CDR2 ANQGSEA. J lost 3 bases, V lost 3 bases, and 8 bases had no gene match. In nucleotides, the CDR3 is TGCAGCGTTGAGCGAGCTAGCGGGGGAATCTACGAGCAGTACTTC. Protein sequence: CSVERASGGIYEQYF.